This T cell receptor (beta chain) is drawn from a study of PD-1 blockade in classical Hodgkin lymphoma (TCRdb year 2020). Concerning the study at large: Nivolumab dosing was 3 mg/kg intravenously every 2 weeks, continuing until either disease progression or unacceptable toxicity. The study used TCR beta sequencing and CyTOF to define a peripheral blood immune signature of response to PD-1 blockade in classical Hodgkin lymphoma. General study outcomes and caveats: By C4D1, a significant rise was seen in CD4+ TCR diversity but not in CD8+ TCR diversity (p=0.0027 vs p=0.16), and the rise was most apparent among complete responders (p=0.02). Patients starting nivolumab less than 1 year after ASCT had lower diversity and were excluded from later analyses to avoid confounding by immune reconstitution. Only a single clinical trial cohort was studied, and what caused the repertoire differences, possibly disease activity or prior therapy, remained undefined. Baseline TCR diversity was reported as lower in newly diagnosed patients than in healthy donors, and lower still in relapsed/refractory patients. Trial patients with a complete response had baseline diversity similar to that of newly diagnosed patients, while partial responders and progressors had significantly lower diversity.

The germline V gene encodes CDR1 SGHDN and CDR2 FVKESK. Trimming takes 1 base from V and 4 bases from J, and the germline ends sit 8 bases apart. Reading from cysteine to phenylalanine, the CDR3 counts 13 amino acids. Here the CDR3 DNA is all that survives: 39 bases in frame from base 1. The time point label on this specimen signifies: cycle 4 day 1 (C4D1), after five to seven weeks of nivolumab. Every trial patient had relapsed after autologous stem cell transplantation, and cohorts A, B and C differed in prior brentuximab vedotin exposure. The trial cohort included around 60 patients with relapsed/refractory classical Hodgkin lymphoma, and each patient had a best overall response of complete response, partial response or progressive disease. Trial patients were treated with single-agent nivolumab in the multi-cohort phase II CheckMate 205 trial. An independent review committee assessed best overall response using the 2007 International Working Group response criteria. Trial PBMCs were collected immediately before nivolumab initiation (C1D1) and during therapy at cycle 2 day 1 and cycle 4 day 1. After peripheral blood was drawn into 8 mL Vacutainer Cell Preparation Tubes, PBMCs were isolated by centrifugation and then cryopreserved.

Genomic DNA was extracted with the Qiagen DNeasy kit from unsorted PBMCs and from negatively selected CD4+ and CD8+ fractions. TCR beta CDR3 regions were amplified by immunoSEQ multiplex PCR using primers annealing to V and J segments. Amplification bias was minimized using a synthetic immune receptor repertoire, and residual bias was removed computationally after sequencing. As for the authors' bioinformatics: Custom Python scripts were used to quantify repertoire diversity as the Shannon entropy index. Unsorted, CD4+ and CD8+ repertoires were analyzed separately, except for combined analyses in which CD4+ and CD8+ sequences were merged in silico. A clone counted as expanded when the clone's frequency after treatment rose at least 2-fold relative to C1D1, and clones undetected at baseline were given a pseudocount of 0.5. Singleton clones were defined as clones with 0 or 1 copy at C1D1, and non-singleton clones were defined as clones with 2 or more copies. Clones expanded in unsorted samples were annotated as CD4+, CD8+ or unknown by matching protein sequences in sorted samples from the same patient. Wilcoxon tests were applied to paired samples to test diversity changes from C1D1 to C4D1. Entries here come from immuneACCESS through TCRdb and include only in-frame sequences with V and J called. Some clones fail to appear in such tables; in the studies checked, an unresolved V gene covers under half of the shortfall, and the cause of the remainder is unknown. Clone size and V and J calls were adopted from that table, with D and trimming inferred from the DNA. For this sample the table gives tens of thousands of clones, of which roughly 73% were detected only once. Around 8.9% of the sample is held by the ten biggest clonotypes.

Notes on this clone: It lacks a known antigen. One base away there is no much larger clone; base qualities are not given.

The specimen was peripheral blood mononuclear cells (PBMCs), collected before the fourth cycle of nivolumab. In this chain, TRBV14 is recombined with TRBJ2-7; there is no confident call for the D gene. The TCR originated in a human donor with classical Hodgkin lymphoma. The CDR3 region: CASSQAIGYEQYF. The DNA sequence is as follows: TGTGCCAGCAGCCAAGCAATCGGGTACGAGCAGTACTTC.